The 24 T cell receptor beta chains in this list originate from one sample, sequenced in a study of vaccination and CD4 T cells after COVID-19. The sample's time point: late sampling 161 to 241 days after vaccination in a few convalescent patients. In TCRdb, the PCR reads were re-called with MiXCR into one record per CDR3 protein. The table includes tens of thousands of distinct CDR3 sequences, approximately 49% detected once. The sample here was CD4+ T cells from blood, taken about 7 months after SARS-CoV-2 vaccination. The receptors here all came from a human donor who had recovered from COVID-19.

The J gene is TRBJ2-5, the V gene TRBV29-1; either TRBD1 or TRBD2 may fit D (7 bases each). Germline CDR1 is SQVTM and CDR2 is ANQGSEA. Trimming pared 3 bases from V and 4 bases from J, leaving 15 bases between. The CDR3 consists of 14 residues. The CDR3 region has the DNA TGCAGCGTTGATGGCAGGGGGGGCGCAGAGACCCAGTACTTC. Its protein product is CSVDGRGGAETQYF. The variable domain in full, completed from reference TRBV29-1 and TRBJ2-5, reads SAVISQKPSRDICQRGTSLTIQCQVDSQVTMMFWYRQQPGQSLTLIATANQGSEATYESGFVIDKFPISRPNLTFSTLTVSNMSPEDSSIYLCSVDGRGGAETQYFGPGTRLLVL.

The V and J genes are TRBV20-1 and TRBJ1-5; 7 bases are shared with TRBD1. This CDR3 has 15 residues. Trimming cost V 7 bases and J 3 bases; bases outside gene matches: 12. Germline V CDR1 and CDR2: DFQATT, SNEGSKA (reference sequence). The CDR3 DNA is TGCAGTGTTAAAGAGCCGACAGGGCTCAATCAGCCCCAGCATTTT. This gives the protein CSVKEPTGLNQPQHF.

This clonotype has only a few counts. The chain employs TRBV28 and TRBJ2-5, with D possibly being TRBD1 or TRBD2 (5 bases each). In germline, CDR1 is MDHEN, CDR2 SYDVKM. This CDR3 region has 14 residues. V lost 7 bases, J lost 3 bases, and 15 bases lay in between. The DNA of the CDR3 is TGTGCCAGCATCGAGACAGTGGGAGAAGAGACCCAGTACTTC. This translates into CASIETVGEETQYF.

CDR3 nucleotide sequence: TGCAGTGCTCCGGACAGGGCCACCAATCAGCCCCAGCATTTT. Its translation: CSAPDRATNQPQHF. The V gene is TRBV20-1, the J gene TRBJ1-5; TRBD1 matches at 8 bases. The CDR3 is 14 amino acids. The V segment lost 5 bases and the J segment 3 bases; nucleotides outside the gene matches: 6. Germline-derived CDR1 and CDR2 are DFQATT and SNEGSKA (reference sequence).

This chain joins TRBV19 and TRBJ2-5; TRBD1 is a possible D gene (5 bases). CDR1 and CDR2 (germline): LNHDA, SQIVND (reference sequence). The CDR3 spans 12 residues. V shed 5 bases and J shed 3 bases, with 7 bases lying between them. The CDR3 bases are TGTGCCAGTAGTCAAGGGGAAGAGACCCAGTACTTC. Translation: CASSQGEETQYF.

J is TRBJ1-1 and V is TRBV18, with 7 nucleotides matching TRBD1. The CDR3 spans 16 residues. Looked up from germline, CDR1 is KGHSH and CDR2 is LQKENI. The trim removed 3 bases at V and 0 bases at J, leaving 7 bases unmatched. CDR3 protein: CASSPSTGTLNTEAFF. The CDR3 DNA is TGTGCCAGCTCACCTTCGACAGGGACCTTGAACACTGAAGCTTTCTTT.

The chain employs TRBV7-3 and TRBJ2-1; TRBD2 aligns across 10 bases. V shed 5 bases and J 7 bases; nucleotides not matched to a gene: 11. This CDR3 comprises 16 residues. The V gene's germline CDR1 is SGHTA and CDR2 FQGTGA. CDR3 nucleotides: TGTGCCAGCAGCATTCAAGCGGGAGGGCCCGGGAATGAGCAGTTCTTC. It codes for CASSIQAGGPGNEQFF.

The rearrangement uses TRBV10-2 and TRBJ1-1; D possibly corresponds to TRBD1 (5 bases). The CDR3 consists of 13 residues. V lost 8 bases and J 0 bases, leaving 10 bases between the germline ends. Germline CDR1 reads WSHSY; CDR2 reads SAAADI. CDR3 DNA: TGCGCCAGCCGGGACGGAATGAACACTGAAGCTTTCTTT. Translation: CASRDGMNTEAFF.

This clonotype occurred a few times. The chain has TRBV15 and TRBJ2-5; tentatively, D is TRBD2 (5 bases). CDR1 and CDR2 from the germline V gene are LNHNV and YYDKDF (reference sequence). This CDR3 comprises 18 residues. Trimming cost V 0 bases and J 5 bases, with 22 bases left between them. CDR3 nucleotides: TGTGCCACCAGCAGAGATTCGGGAACAGACGAGGGTTTGGAGACCCAGTACTTC. Amino acids: CATSRDSGTDEGLETQYF.

This chain joins TRBV7-6 and TRBJ2-7; D is perhaps TRBD1 or TRBD2 (5 bases each). Trimming took off 3 bases at V and 4 bases at J, with 13 bases between the two ends. This CDR3 has 14 residues. The germline V gene encodes CDR1 SGHVS and CDR2 FNYEAQ. As DNA, the CDR3 is TGTGCCAGCAGCTTCGGGACCTCCTCTTACGAGCAGTACTTC. This sequence encodes CASSFGTSSYEQYF.

The chain recombines TRBV20-1 with TRBJ2-2; 12 bases match TRBD2. Unmatched junction bases numbered 2, after V lost 0 bases and J lost 6 bases. The CDR3 runs to 15 residues. Germline V lookup: CDR1 DFQATT, CDR2 SNEGSKA (reference sequence). The DNA of the CDR3 is TGCAGTGCTAGAGACCGACTAGCGGGGGCCGGGGAGCTGTTTTTT. This translates into CSARDRLAGAGELFF.

V is TRBV20-1 and J is TRBJ2-3; 8 nucleotides agree with TRBD2. CDR1 is DFQATT, CDR2 SNEGSKA, per germline (reference sequence). With V trimmed by 6 bases and J by 10 bases, 18 bases remained unmatched. The CDR3 totals 15 residues. For the CDR3, the DNA is TGCAGTGCAGCTTCCGGGACCAGCGGGAGTTCCGCGCAGTATTTT. Its protein product is CSAASGTSGSSAQYF.

V and J are TRBV6-1 and TRBJ2-1; D not resolved. Trimming took 7 bases from V and 6 from J, leaving 19 bases between them. CDR3 length equals 15 residues. Looked up from germline, CDR1 is MNHNS and CDR2 is SASEGT. CDR3 DNA: TGTGCCAGCACCCTATCTACTCTAGGACCCAATGAGCAGTTCTTC. As protein: CASTLSTLGPNEQFF.

This clonotype was seen more than once but under ten times. The chain uses TRBV18 and TRBJ2-5; 8 nucleotides agree with TRBD2. V shed 0 bases, J shed 4 bases, and the junction held 4 bases outside the gene matches. Per germline, CDR1 KGHSH and CDR2 LQKENI. CDR3 length equals 15 residues. Written as DNA, the CDR3 is TGTGCCAGCTCACCACCGGCCGGGAGGGGAGAGACCCAGTACTTC. Its translation is CASSPPAGRGETQYF. Filled out from reference TRBV18 and TRBJ2-5, the complete variable domain reads NAGVMQNPRHLVRRRGQEARLRCSPMKGHSHVYWYRQLPEEGLKFMVYLQKENIIDESGMPKERFSAEFPKEGPSILRIQQVVRGDSAAYFCASSPPAGRGETQYFGPGTRLLVL.

The CDR3 DNA follows: TGTGCCAGCACTCTTGGACTAGCGGGAGGCGAGACCCAGTACTTC. It yields the protein CASTLGLAGGETQYF. The chain couples TRBV6-1 to TRBJ2-5, with 14 bases aligning to TRBD2. The CDR3 is 15 amino acids. Germline V gene sequence: CDR1 MNHNS, CDR2 SASEGT. Trimming took 7 bases from V and 5 from J; bases not matched to a gene: 6.

The rearrangement uses TRBV7-9 and TRBJ2-7, with D possibly being TRBD2 (5 bases). Trimming shortened V by 5 bases and J by 0 bases, and 17 bases separated the two germline ends. The CDR3 is 16 amino acids. Germline lookup yields CDR1 SEHNR and CDR2 FQNEAQ (reference sequence). This CDR3 reads CASSTRPSSPSYEQYF. CDR3 DNA sequence: TGTGCCAGCAGCACTAGGCCTAGCTCGCCCTCCTACGAGCAGTACTTC.

The chain links TRBV19 to TRBJ2-7; D is uncertain. V lost 3 bases and J 6 bases, leaving 12 bases between the germline ends. The CDR3 length is 13 residues. Germline CDR1 and CDR2: LNHDA and SQIVND (reference sequence). The CDR3 bases are TGTGCCAGTAGTATGGTGTTAGTCGGCGAGCAGTACTTC. As protein: CASSMVLVGEQYF.

A few counts support this clonotype. The chain carries TRBV7-9 and TRBJ2-5; 12 nucleotides align to TRBD2. Germline V gives CDR1 SEHNR, CDR2 FQNEAQ (reference sequence). V shed 5 bases and J 2 bases; nucleotides not matched to a gene: 6. The CDR3 is 16 residues long. This chain's CDR3 is CASSLGTSGLQETQYF. The DNA for the CDR3 is TGTGCCAGCAGCCTCGGGACTAGCGGGCTTCAAGAGACCCAGTACTTC.

This chain joins TRBV6-5 and TRBJ2-1, with 7 bases identical to TRBD2. After removal of 2 bases from V and 2 bases from J, the junction contained 3 bases not matched to a gene. The germline gives CDR1 MNHEY, CDR2 SVGAGI. CDR3 length: 15 residues. Here the CDR3 reads CASSYAGAPYNEQFF. The DNA for the CDR3 is TGTGCCAGCAGTTACGCGGGAGCCCCCTACAATGAGCAGTTCTTC.

This clonotype qualifies as medium-sized. This chain links TRBV20-1 with TRBJ2-5; 8 bases align to TRBD2. The V gene's germline CDR1 is DFQATT and CDR2 SNEGSKA (reference sequence). The CDR3 loop spans 13 amino acids. Trimming took 5 bases from V and 5 from J; bases not matched to a gene: 7. The CDR3 region is CSAPGLAGETQYF. In DNA, the CDR3 is TGCAGTGCTCCCGGACTAGCAGGCGAGACCCAGTACTTC.

By sample fraction, this clonotype is medium-sized (0.01 to 0.1%). The J gene is TRBJ2-7, the V gene TRBV28; 7 bases fit TRBD2. There are 14 residues in the CDR3. Germline-derived CDR1 and CDR2 are MDHEN and SYDVKM. Unmatched junction bases numbered 11, after V lost 5 bases and J lost 7 bases. CDR3 bases: TGTGCCAGCAGTCCGACTAGCCCCCTGGGGGAGCAGTACTTC. Protein product: CASSPTSPLGEQYF.

This clonotype was found a few times. The chain carries TRBV20-1 and TRBJ2-1; unclear D gene. The CDR3 length is 9 residues. Germline CDR1 reads DFQATT; CDR2 reads SNEGSKA (reference sequence). In nucleotides, the CDR3 is TGCAGCGTAGAGAATGAGCAGTTCTTC. This translates into CSVENEQFF.

In its sample, this clonotype was seen a few times. The V call is TRBV7-2, the J call TRBJ2-7; 7 positions agree with TRBD2. The V gene's germline CDR1 is SGHTA and CDR2 FQGNSA. The length of the CDR3 is 14 residues. With 5 bases clipped from V and 2 bases from J, the junction kept 6 bases outside the gene matches. CDR3 bases: TGTGCCAGCAGCCGGGGACTAACCACCTACGAGCAGTACTTC. This gives the protein CASSRGLTTYEQYF.

The chain uses TRBV28 and TRBJ1-2; D is perhaps TRBD1 (6 bases). Germline lookup yields CDR1 MDHEN and CDR2 SYDVKM. The CDR3 contains 10 residues. CDR3 sequence reads: CASGAWGYTF. CDR3 in DNA: TGTGCTTCAGGGGCATGGGGCTACACCTTC.